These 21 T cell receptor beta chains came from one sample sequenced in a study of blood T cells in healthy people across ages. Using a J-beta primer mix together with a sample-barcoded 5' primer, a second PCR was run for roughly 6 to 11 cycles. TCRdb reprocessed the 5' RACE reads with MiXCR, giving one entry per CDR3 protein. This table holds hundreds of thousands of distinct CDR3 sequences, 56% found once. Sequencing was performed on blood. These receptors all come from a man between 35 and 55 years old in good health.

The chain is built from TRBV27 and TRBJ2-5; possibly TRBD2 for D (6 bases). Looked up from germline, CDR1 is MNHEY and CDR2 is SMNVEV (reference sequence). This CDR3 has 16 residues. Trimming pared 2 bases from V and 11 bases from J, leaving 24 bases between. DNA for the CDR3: TGTGCCAGCAGTTTAGTCGGGGGAAGATATACGTCGGAGCAGTACTTC. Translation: CASSLVGGRYTSEQYF.

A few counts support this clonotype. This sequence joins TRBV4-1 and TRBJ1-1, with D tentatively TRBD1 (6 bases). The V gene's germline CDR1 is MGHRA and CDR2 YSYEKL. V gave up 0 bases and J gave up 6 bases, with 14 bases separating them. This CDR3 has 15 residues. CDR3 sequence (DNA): TGCGCCAGCAGCCAAGATGGGGGGGGCGCCCCTGAAGCTTTCTTT. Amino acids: CASSQDGGGAPEAFF.

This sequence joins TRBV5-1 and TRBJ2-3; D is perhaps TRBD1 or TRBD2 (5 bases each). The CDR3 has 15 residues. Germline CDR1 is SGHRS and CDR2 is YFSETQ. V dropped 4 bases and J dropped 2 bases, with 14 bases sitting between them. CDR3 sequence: CASSPAGAITDTQYF. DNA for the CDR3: TGCGCCAGCAGCCCCGCCGGGGCGATCACAGATACGCAGTATTTT.

In nucleotides, the CDR3 is TGCAGTGCTACCCGAGCGGGCACAGATACGCAGTATTTT. Translation gives CSATRAGTDTQYF. This chain joins TRBV20-1 and TRBJ2-3, with a possible D match to TRBD2 (5 bases). Trimming took off 4 bases at V and 1 base at J, with 9 bases between the two ends. This CDR3 is 13 amino acids long. Germline V gene lookup returns CDR1 DFQATT and CDR2 SNEGSKA (reference sequence).

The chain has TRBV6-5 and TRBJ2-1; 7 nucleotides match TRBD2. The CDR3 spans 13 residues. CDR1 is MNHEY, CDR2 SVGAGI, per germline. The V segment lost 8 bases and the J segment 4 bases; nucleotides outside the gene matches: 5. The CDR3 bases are TGTGCCAGCGGGCAGGGACTATACAATGAGCAGTTCTTC. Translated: CASGQGLYNEQFF.

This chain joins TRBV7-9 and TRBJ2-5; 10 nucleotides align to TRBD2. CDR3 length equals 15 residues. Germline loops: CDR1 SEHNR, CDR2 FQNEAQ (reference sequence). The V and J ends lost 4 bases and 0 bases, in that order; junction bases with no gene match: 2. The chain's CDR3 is CASSYGLADQETQYF. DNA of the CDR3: TGTGCCAGCAGCTACGGACTAGCGGACCAAGAGACCCAGTACTTC.

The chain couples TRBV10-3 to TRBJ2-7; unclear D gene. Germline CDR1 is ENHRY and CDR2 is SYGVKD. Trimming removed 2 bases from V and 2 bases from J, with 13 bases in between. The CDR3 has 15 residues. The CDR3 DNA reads TGTGCCATCAGTGAGACAATTGGACCAGCCTACGAGCAGTACTTC. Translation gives CAISETIGPAYEQYF.

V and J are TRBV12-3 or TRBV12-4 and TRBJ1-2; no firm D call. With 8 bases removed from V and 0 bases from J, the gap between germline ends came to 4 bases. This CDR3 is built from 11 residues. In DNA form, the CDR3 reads TGTGCCAGCGGGGCTAACTATGGCTACACCTTC. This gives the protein CASGANYGYTF.

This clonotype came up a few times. The CDR3 loop is CASSLMGRDNSPLHF. The CDR3 DNA reads as TGTGCCAGCAGCTTAATGGGGAGGGATAATTCACCCCTCCACTTT. The chain carries TRBV7-3 and TRBJ1-6, with D unclear. The CDR3 covers 15 residues. V lost 1 base and J 5 bases, leaving 9 bases between the germline ends. CDR1 and CDR2 (germline): SGHTA, FQGTGA.

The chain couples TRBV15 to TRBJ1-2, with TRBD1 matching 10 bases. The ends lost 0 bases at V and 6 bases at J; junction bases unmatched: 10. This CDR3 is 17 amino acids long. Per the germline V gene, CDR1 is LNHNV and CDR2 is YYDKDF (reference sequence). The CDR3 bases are TGTGCCACCAGCAGAGAGGGAGACAGGGGGCTCGGGAATGGCTACACCTTC. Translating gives CATSREGDRGLGNGYTF. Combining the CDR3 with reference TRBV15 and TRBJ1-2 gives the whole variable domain DAMVIQNPRYQVTQFGKPVTLSCSQTLNHNVMYWYQQKSSQAPKLLFHYYDKDFNNEADTPDNFQSRRPNTSFCFLDIRSPGLGDTAMYLCATSREGDRGLGNGYTFGSGTRLTVV.

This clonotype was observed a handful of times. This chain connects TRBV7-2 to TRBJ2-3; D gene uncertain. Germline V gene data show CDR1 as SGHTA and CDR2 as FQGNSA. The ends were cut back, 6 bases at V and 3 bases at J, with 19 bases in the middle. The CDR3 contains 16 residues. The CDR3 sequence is CASSWGSWVGTDTQYF. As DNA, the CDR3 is TGTGCCAGCAGTTGGGGTAGCTGGGTCGGGACAGATACGCAGTATTTT.

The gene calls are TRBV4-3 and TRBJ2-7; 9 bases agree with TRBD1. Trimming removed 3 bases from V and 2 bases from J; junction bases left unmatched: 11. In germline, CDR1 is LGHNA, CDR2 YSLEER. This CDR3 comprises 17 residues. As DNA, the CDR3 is TGCGCCAGCAGCCACCTCTCCCGGGACAGGGTTCCCTACGAGCAGTACTTC. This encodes CASSHLSRDRVPYEQYF.

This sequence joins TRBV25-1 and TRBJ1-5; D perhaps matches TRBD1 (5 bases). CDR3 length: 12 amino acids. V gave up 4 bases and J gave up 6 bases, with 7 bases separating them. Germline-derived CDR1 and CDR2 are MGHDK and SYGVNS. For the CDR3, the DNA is TGTGCCAGCAGTGGCGGGACTCAGCCCCAGCATTTT. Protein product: CASSGGTQPQHF.

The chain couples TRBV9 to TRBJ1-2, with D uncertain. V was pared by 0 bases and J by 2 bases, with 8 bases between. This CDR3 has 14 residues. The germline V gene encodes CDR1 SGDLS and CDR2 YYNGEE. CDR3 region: CASSVGLQNYGYTF. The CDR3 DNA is TGTGCCAGCAGCGTAGGACTCCAGAACTATGGCTACACCTTC.

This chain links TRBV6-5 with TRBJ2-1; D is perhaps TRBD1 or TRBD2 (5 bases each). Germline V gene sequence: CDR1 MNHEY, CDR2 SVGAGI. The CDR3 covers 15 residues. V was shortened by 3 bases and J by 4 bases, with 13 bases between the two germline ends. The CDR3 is CASSYEGPLYNEQFF. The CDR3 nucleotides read TGTGCCAGCAGTTATGAGGGGCCCCTATACAATGAGCAGTTCTTC.

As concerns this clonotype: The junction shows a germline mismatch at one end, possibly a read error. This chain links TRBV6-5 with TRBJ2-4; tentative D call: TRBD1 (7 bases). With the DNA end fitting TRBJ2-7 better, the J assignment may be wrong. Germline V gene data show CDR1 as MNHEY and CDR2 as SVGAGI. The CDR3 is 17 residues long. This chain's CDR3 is CASGYSGGTAGAYEQYF. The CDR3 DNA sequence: TGTGCCAGCGGTTACTCAGGGGGGACAGCCGGGGCCTACGAGCAGTACTTC.

The CDR3 sequence is CASSQNGQGLTEAFF. Written as DNA, the CDR3 is TGTGCCAGCAGTCAAAACGGACAGGGCCTAACTGAAGCTTTCTTT. The J gene is TRBJ1-1, the V gene TRBV2, with TRBD1 matching 8 bases. Germline CDR1 is SNHLY and CDR2 is FYNNEI. CDR3 size: 15 residues. The ends lost 5 bases at V and 5 bases at J; junction bases unmatched: 10.

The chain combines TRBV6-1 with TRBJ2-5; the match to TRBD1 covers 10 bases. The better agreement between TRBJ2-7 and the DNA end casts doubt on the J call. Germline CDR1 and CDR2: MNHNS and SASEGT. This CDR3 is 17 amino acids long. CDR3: CASSGLAQGQGIDEQYF. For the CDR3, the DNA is TGTGCCAGCAGCGGATTGGCGCAGGGACAGGGGATCGACGAGCAGTACTTC.

The CDR3 coding sequence is TGTGCCAGCAGTGAAGGTGGGGGGCGGGAGCAGTTCTTC. Translation gives CASSEGGGREQFF. This chain uses TRBV2 with TRBJ2-1; D may match TRBD1 or TRBD2 (6 bases each). The germline V gene has CDR1 SNHLY and CDR2 FYNNEI. Trimming removed 1 base from V and 10 bases from J, with 11 bases in between. The CDR3 spans 13 residues.

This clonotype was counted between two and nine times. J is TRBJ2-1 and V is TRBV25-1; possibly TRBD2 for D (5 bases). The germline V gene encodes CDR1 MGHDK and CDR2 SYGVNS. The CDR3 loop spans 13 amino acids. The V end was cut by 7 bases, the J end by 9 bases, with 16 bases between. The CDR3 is CASIPLGLAEQFF. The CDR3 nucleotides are TGTGCCAGCATTCCACTAGGCCTGGCTGAGCAGTTCTTC.

CDR3 in amino acids: CASSVLRSTQYF. The CDR3 DNA reads as TGTGCCAGCAGTGTACTGCGGAGTACGCAGTATTTT. The chain recombines TRBV7-6 with TRBJ2-3; D remains unclear. Germline CDR1 is SGHVS and CDR2 is FNYEAQ. V was clipped by 6 bases and J by 8 bases, with 12 bases between them. The length of the CDR3 is 12 residues.